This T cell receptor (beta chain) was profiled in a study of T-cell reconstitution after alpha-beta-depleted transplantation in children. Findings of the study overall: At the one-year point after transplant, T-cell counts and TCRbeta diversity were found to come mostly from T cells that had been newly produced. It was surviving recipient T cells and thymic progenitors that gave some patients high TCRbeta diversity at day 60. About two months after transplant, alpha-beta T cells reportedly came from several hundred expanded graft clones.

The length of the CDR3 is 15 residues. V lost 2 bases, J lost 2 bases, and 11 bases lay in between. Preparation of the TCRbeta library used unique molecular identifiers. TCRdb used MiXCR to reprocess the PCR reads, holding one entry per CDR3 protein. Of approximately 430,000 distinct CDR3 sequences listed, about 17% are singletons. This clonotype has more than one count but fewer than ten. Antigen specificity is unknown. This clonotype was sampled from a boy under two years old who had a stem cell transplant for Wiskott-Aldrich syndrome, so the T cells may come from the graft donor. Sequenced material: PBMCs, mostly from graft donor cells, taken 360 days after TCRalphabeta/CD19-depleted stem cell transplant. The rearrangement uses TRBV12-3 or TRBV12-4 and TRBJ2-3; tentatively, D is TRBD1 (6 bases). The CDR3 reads CASSLLGANTDTQYF. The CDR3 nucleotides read TGTGCCAGCAGTTTATTGGGGGCTAACACAGATACGCAGTATTTT.